A selection of T cell receptor beta chains follows, all from one sample in a study of cytomegalovirus exposure and HLA in healthy donors. TCRdb's table, derived via immunoSEQ multiplex PCR, lists solely in-frame clones and lacks some. The sample holds over 150,000 clones, about 72% seen once. Sequenced material: PBMCs. These receptors came from a man aged 50 to 60 in good health and CMV-seropositive. The conserved cysteine and the conserved F or W are not part of the CDR3 here. The listing skips clone size in some rows; elsewhere it reads once, few, many or a size class.

>TRBJ1-2|TRBV6-1|.
ASSLTGGGGYT
>TRBJ2-3|TRBV27|.
ASSWLAGGLSADTQY
>TRBJ2-1|TRBV10-3|.
AISESGEIYNEQF
>TRBJ1-6|TRBV18|.
ASKDREDSPLH
>TRBJ1-5|TRBV6-1|.
ATHRQGRRQPQH
>TRBJ2-1|TRBV5-4|.
ASSLEGQGAKSYEQF
>TRBJ1-2|TRBV7-9|.
ASRGEGALGYT
>TRBJ1-5|TRBV21-1|.
ASSNKGEGTIWSQPQH
>TRBJ2-4|TRBV4-3|few
ASSQDGGTKNIQY
>TRBJ2-7|TRBV6-1|.
ASSEFDSSSYEQY
>TRBJ2-5|TRBV4-1|.
ASSPRRRVVGQETQY
>TRBJ1-5|TRBV18|.
ASSNQAHNQPQH
>TRBJ2-1|TRBV27|.
ASSLRGHRAQGSYNEQF
>TRBJ1-2|TRBV9|few
ASSVATGHYGYT
>TRBJ1-2|TRBV25-1|few
ASSRGTGERYGYT
>TRBJ2-2|TRBV7-2|.
ASSLKGSDLGGELF
>TRBJ1-4|TRBV5-4|once
ASSPPPPGLNEKLF
>TRBJ2-4|TRBV7-2|once
ASSPIAGGAKNIQY
>TRBJ2-7|TRBV5-8|.
ASSWGQVQISYEQY
>TRBJ1-1|TRBV2|.
ASNRDRAMAEAF